This T cell receptor beta chain comes out of a study of blood T cell repertoires in COVID-19 (dated by TCRdb to the early 2020s). Broadly, across the study: The collaborator samples originated in the United States, Italy and Spain and spanned the acute and convalescent phases of COVID-19. HLA class I and class II types, where available, came from metadata supplied by the sample provider rather than from assay-based typing. Nearly every sample came with metadata listing a de-identified subject ID, COVID-19 status, age in years and sex. The repertoires were released in a freely available public database intended as a resource for research on the immune response to SARS-CoV-2. Deeply sampled blood TCRbeta repertoires from subjects exposed to, actively infected with, or recovered from COVID-19 were included in the dataset. Samples came from the ongoing ImmuneRACE study (first 160 participants) plus 1,254 subjects from 6 global collaborators. The material from the prospective study consisted of cDNA or gDNA derived from T cells, B-cell-depleted T cells, or PBMCs. Study-wide findings and limitations: How much clinical and demographic metadata was included differed by source and by participant, and the metadata was provided uncurated.

Details on this clone: What this receptor recognizes is not known. Base qualities were left out, and no much larger clone turns up one base away.

Looking up the germline V gene (reference sequence) yields CDR1 WNHNN and CDR2 SYGVQD. Deletion took 4 bases off V and 5 bases off J, with a span of 11 bases between the germline ends. From the cysteine through the phenylalanine, the CDR3 covers 13 amino acids. The entry retains the CDR3 DNA only, 39 bases that are in frame from base 1. Enrolling through a virtual design, the prospective study's participants ranged in age from roughly 18 to 95 years and lived across about two dozen United States geographic areas. In the prospective study, participants were assigned to cohorts based on the clinical history participants reported in a screening survey and a study questionnaire. Mobile phlebotomists in the prospective study collected whole blood, serum and a nasopharyngeal or oropharyngeal swab from every participant. Participants in the prospective study had the option to provide additional blood draws and questionnaires over a roughly two-month period. Blood samples from the prospective study were shipped frozen or at room temperature prior to DNA extraction.

The immunoSEQ Assay, a bias-controlled multiplex PCR, was used to amplify TCRbeta CDR3 regions from genomic DNA. For the original study's pipeline: Nucleated cell counts per sample were estimated from amplification of reference gene primers within the assay. To quantify the absolute abundance of each unique TCRbeta CDR3 rearrangement, sequence reads were collapsed and filtered. Productive Simpson clonality was computed per sample as the square root of Simpson's diversity index over productive rearrangements. TCRdb re-hosts the immuneACCESS table, in-frame sequences only. Its copies lack some clones; in the studies checked, an unresolved V gene accounts for under half of them, and the cause for the rest is not known. V and J calls and clone size are copied from that table; D and trimming were computed from the DNA. The sample table records about 480,000 clones; about 90% of these occur just once. Clones ranked in the top ten supply around 1.8% of the sample.

This TCR derives from a woman aged 18-29 years with acute COVID-19. The rearranged chain carries TRBV10-1 and TRBJ2-5; matching of 5 bases hints at TRBD1 as the D gene. The material sequenced was PBMCs or T cells enriched from blood (not recorded which). The CDR3 region: CASSARGAETQYF. The nucleotide sequence reads TGCGCCAGCAGTGCAAGGGGCGCGGAGACCCAGTACTTC.